The 19 T cell receptor beta chains below were found in one sample sequenced in a study of blood T cell repertoires in COVID-19. Profiled with immunoSEQ multiplex PCR; TCRdb holds only in-frame clones, not every one. The sample carries 200,000 or so clones, roughly 88% recorded once. The source material was PBMCs or T cells enriched from blood (not recorded which). The receptor set was obtained from a woman in her twenties or thirties who had been exposed to COVID-19.

This clone was detected only a few times. The chain joins TRBV27 to TRBJ1-2; 7 bases align to TRBD1. The CDR3 is 18 amino acids. V shed 3 bases, J shed 4 bases, and the junction held 17 bases outside the gene matches. Looked up from germline, CDR1 is MNHEY and CDR2 is SMNVEV (reference sequence). This chain's CDR3 is CASSFLGQGGRDLYGYTF. CDR3 sequence (DNA): TGTGCCAGCAGTTTCCTTGGTCAGGGGGGAAGGGACCTCTATGGCTACACCTTC.

This clone was found a few times. The J gene is TRBJ1-1, the V gene TRBV2; the D is unclear. This CDR3 has 16 amino acids. In germline, CDR1 is SNHLY, CDR2 FYNNEI. Trimming shortened V by 1 base and J by 0 bases, and 12 bases separated the two germline ends. The CDR3 spells CASSEDRSPVNTEAFF. DNA of the CDR3: TGTGCCAGCAGTGAAGACCGGTCACCCGTGAACACTGAAGCTTTCTTT.

The chain employs TRBV2 and TRBJ2-6; 7 nucleotides line up with TRBD2. This CDR3 spans 18 amino acids. V lost 6 bases and J lost 0; bases outside the gene matches: 11. Germline CDR1 and CDR2: SNHLY and FYNNEI. The CDR3 region is CASSPGTILGSGANVLTF. The CDR3 nucleotides read TGTGCCAGCAGCCCCGGGACTATCCTCGGCTCTGGGGCCAACGTCCTGACTTTC.

The chain employs TRBV6-1 and TRBJ2-4, with D perhaps TRBD2 (5 bases). There are 18 residues in the CDR3. Germline V lookup: CDR1 MNHNS, CDR2 SASEGT. The germline V and J ends were trimmed by 2 bases and 0 bases, with 17 bases remaining between them. The CDR3 nucleotides are TGTGCCAGCAGTGAAACCGGGATTCCCCTGCTAGCCAAAAACATTCAGTACTTC. It yields the protein CASSETGIPLLAKNIQYF.

The genes are TRBV9 and TRBJ1-3; TRBD1 aligns across 7 bases. V was pared by 4 bases and J by 5 bases, with 9 bases of the junction left unmatched. This CDR3 contains 15 residues. CDR1 and CDR2 from the germline V gene are SGDLS and YYNGEE. CDR3 protein: CASSREAGGRNTIYF. The CDR3 DNA reads TGTGCCAGCAGCCGAGAAGCAGGGGGGAGAAACACCATATATTTT. The whole variable domain, remainder taken from reference TRBV9 and TRBJ1-3, is DSGVTQTPKHLITATGQRVTLRCSPRSGDLSVYWYQQSLDQGLQFLIQYYNGEERAKGNILERFSAQQFPDLHSELNLSSLELGDSALYFCASSREAGGRNTIYFGEGSWLTVV.

CDR3 DNA: TGTGCCACTAGGACGGGGTGGGACACCGGGGAGCTGTTTTTT. This encodes CATRTGWDTGELFF. The J gene is TRBJ2-2, the V gene TRBV19; possible D gene TRBD2, 5 bases. This CDR3 comprises 14 residues. V was clipped by 10 bases and J by 3 bases, with 15 bases between them. CDR1 and CDR2 from the germline V gene are LNHDA and SQIVND (reference sequence).

The V and J genes are TRBV7-6 and TRBJ2-3; TRBD1 matches 9 bases. Trimming removed 1 base from V and 0 bases from J; junction bases left unmatched: 2. CDR1 is SGHVS, CDR2 FNYEAQ, per germline. The CDR3 spans 16 residues. CDR3 sequence: CASSLGTGGSTDTQYF. CDR3 coding DNA: TGTGCCAGCAGCTTAGGAACAGGGGGCAGCACAGATACGCAGTATTTT.

The chain employs TRBV30 and TRBJ1-6, with D possibly TRBD1 on 6 matching bases. V was shortened by 4 bases and J by 7 bases, with 14 bases between the two germline ends. Per germline, CDR1 GTSNPN and CDR2 SVGIG (reference sequence). This CDR3 has 14 residues. CDR3 DNA: TGTGCCTGGAAGGGGGGGATCGGGAATTCACCCCTCCACTTT. Encoded protein: CAWKGGIGNSPLHF.

This sequence joins TRBV4-1 and TRBJ1-1; TRBD1 agrees at 7 bases. V trimming: 7 bases; J trimming: 0 bases; junction bases outside the gene matches: 5. Germline V gene lookup returns CDR1 MGHRA and CDR2 YSYEKL. CDR3 length: 14 amino acids. The CDR3 DNA is TGCGCCAGCACCTTGGGACAGCTGAACACTGAAGCTTTCTTT. It translates to CASTLGQLNTEAFF.

This chain uses TRBV18 with TRBJ1-6; tentative D call: TRBD1 (6 bases). Germline V gene lookup returns CDR1 KGHSH and CDR2 LQKENI. The CDR3 totals 14 residues. Trimming left V 3 bases short and J 8 bases short, with 11 bases between. The CDR3: CASSPRQEDSPLHF. The DNA for the CDR3 is TGTGCCAGCTCACCTAGACAGGAGGATTCACCCCTCCACTTT.

This rearrangement joins TRBV7-9 to TRBJ2-7; 8 nucleotides agree with TRBD1. Looked up from germline, CDR1 is SEHNR and CDR2 is FQNEAQ (reference sequence). The CDR3 loop spans 18 amino acids. Unmatched junction bases numbered 12, after V lost 0 bases and J lost 2 bases. The CDR3 protein is CASSLARADRGPTYEQYF. DNA of the CDR3: TGTGCCAGCAGCTTAGCTCGGGCCGACAGGGGCCCAACCTACGAGCAGTACTTC.

CDR3 coding DNA: TGTGCCAGCAGGGAGACAGGGGGGTATAGCAATCAGCCCCAGCATTTT. Its protein product is CASRETGGYSNQPQHF. This chain joins TRBV27 and TRBJ1-5; 9 bases align to TRBD1. This CDR3 is 16 amino acids long. Trimming cost V 6 bases and J 0 bases; bases outside gene matches: 6. Looked up from germline, CDR1 is MNHEY and CDR2 is SMNVEV (reference sequence).

V usage is TRBV10-3 and J usage is TRBJ1-1; D might be TRBD1 (6 bases). There are 15 residues in the CDR3. Trimming left V 3 bases short and J 5 bases short, with 16 bases between. Germline V CDR1 and CDR2: ENHRY, SYGVKD. The chain's CDR3 is CAISDSGQMETEAFF. In DNA, the CDR3 is TGTGCCATCAGTGATTCTGGACAGATGGAGACTGAAGCTTTCTTT.

A few counts support this clone. The rearrangement links TRBV6-5 to TRBJ2-7; D is possibly TRBD2 (6 bases). The CDR3 runs 13 residues. V dropped 5 bases and J dropped 11 bases, with 19 bases sitting between them. CDR1 MNHEY and CDR2 SVGAGI come from the germline V gene. The CDR3 spells CASSLAGLPGKYF. CDR3 coding DNA: TGTGCCAGCAGTCTGGCGGGGCTTCCGGGGAAGTACTTC.

The genes are TRBV7-9 and TRBJ1-1, with D uncertain. Per the germline V gene, CDR1 is SEHNR and CDR2 is FQNEAQ (reference sequence). CDR3 size: 13 residues. Trimming shortened V by 5 bases and J by 5 bases, and 12 bases separated the two germline ends. The CDR3 reads CASSHGEKTEAFF. The CDR3 DNA reads as TGTGCCAGCAGCCACGGGGAAAAGACTGAAGCTTTCTTT.

This chain uses TRBV2 with TRBJ2-7, with TRBD2 identical over 7 bases. The CDR3 sequence is 15 residues long. After removal of 1 base from V and 4 bases from J, the junction contained 7 bases not matched to a gene. Germline loops: CDR1 SNHLY, CDR2 FYNNEI. The DNA for the CDR3 is TGTGCCAGCAGTGAAGATAACGGGAGGCGGTACGAGCAGTACTTC. Protein sequence: CASSEDNGRRYEQYF.

This clone has a single count. The gene calls are TRBV14 and TRBJ2-5; D is possibly TRBD1 (5 bases). The CDR3 totals 16 residues. V lost 0 bases, J lost 5 bases, and 16 bases lay in between. The V gene's germline CDR1 is SGHDN and CDR2 FVKESK. Written as DNA, the CDR3 is TGTGCCAGCAGCCAAGAAGTCGGTGACAGCTGGGAGACCCAGTACTTC. This translates into CASSQEVGDSWETQYF. The full variable domain, with the rest looked up from reference TRBV14 and TRBJ2-5, is EAGVTQFPSHSVIEKGQTVTLRCDPISGHDNLYWYRRVMGKEIKFLLHFVKESKQDESGMPNNRFLAERTGGTYSTLKVQPAELEDSGVYFCASSQEVGDSWETQYFGPGTRLLVL.

The chain uses TRBV7-6 and TRBJ2-1, with D possibly being TRBD2 (6 bases). The length of the CDR3 is 18 residues. V was cut by 4 bases and J by 0 bases, with 19 bases left in between. The V gene's germline CDR1 is SGHVS and CDR2 FNYEAQ. The CDR3: CASSSSTFGRDSYNEQFF. CDR3 DNA sequence: TGTGCCAGCAGCTCAAGCACATTCGGGCGGGACTCCTACAATGAGCAGTTCTTC.

The CDR3 DNA is TGTGCCAGCAGTAAACAGGGATTAATTTACGGCTACACCTTC. This sequence encodes CASSKQGLIYGYTF. The chain joins TRBV5-4 to TRBJ1-2; weak D call: TRBD1 (6 bases). This CDR3 comprises 14 residues. The V end lost 5 bases, the J end lost 8 bases, and 19 bases lay between the germline ends. Per the germline V gene, CDR1 is SGHNT and CDR2 is YYREEE (reference sequence).